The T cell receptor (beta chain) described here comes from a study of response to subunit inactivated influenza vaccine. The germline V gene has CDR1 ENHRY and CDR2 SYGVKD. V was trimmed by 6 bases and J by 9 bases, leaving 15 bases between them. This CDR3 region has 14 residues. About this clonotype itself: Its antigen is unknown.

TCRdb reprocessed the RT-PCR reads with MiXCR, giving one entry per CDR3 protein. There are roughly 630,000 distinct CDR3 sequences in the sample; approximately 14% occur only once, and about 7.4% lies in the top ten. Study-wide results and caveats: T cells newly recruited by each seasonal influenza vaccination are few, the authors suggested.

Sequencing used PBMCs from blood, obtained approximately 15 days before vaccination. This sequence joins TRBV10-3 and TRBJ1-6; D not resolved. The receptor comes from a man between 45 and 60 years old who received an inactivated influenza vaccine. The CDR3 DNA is TGTGCCATCAGGGAACAAGGGTTGGGTTCACCCCTCCACTTT. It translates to CAIREQGLGSPLHF.